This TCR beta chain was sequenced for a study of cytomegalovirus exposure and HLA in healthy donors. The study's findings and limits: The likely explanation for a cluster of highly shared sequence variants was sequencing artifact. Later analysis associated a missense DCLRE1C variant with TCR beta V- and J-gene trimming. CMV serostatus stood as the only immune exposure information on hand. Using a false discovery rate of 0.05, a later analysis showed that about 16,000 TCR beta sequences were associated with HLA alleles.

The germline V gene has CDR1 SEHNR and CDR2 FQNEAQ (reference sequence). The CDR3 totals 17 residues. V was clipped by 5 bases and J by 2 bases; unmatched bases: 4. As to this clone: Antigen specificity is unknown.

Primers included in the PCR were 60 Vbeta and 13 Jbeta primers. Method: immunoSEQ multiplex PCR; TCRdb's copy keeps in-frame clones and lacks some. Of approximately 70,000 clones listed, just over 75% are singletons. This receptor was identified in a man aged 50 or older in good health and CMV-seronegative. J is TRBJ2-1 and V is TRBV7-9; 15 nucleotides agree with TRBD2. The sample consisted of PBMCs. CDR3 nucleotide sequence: TGTGCCAGCAGCACGGGACTAGCGGGAGGCGCCTACAATGAGCAGTTCTTC. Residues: CASSTGLAGGAYNEQFF.